This T cell receptor beta chain originates from a study of blood T cells in healthy people across ages. The CDR3 runs to 15 residues. Trimming shortened V by 4 bases and J by 4 bases, and 19 bases separated the two germline ends. CDR1 and CDR2 from the germline V gene are SQVTM and ANQGSEA. Sample-barcoded 5' priming and a J-beta primer mix drove a second PCR of 7 to 11 cycles. TCRdb independently ran MiXCR on the 5' RACE reads; one entry per CDR3 protein. The sample includes approximately 810,000 distinct CDR3 sequences, under 40% of them seen just once. Concerning this clonotype itself: This may be a read error, as it is one base from a much larger clone.

The V gene is TRBV29-1, the J gene TRBJ1-2; D call uncertain. Sequenced: blood. The TCR originated in a man between 18 and 35 years old in good health. The CDR3 region has the DNA TGCAGCGTTGTAGCCCGAATGACACGAACCTATGGCTACACCTTC. This encodes CSVVARMTRTYGYTF.